The 28 T cell receptor beta chains presented below share a single source sample, sequenced in a study of cytomegalovirus exposure and HLA in healthy donors. The study ran its PCR with 60 Vbeta and 13 Jbeta primers. Data came from immunoSEQ multiplex PCR; TCRdb stores just in-frame clones and leaves some out. Among 100,000 to 150,000 clones listed, 80% to 85% were seen once. Source material: PBMCs. The receptor source for this set is a man aged 30 to 45 in good health and CMV-seronegative.

Comment on this clone: An end of the junction differs from the germline gene, which may be a read error. The chain has TRBV28 and TRBJ2-2, with D unresolved. The CDR3 extends over 15 amino acids. Looked up from germline, CDR1 is MDHEN and CDR2 is SYDVKM. The CDR3 DNA reads TGTGTCAGCAGTTTATGGGCAGGGAACACCGGGGAGCTGTTTTTT. Protein sequence: CVSSLWAGNTGELFF.

The gene calls are TRBV5-5 and TRBJ1-4; a possible D gene is TRBD1 (5 bases). The CDR3 runs 12 residues. Germline V gene data show CDR1 as SGHKS and CDR2 as YYEKEE (reference sequence). The ends were cut back, 4 bases at V and 8 bases at J, with 9 bases in the middle. The CDR3 loop is CASSRGEEKLFF. As DNA, the CDR3 is TGTGCCAGCAGCCGGGGGGAGGAAAAACTGTTTTTT. Based on the CDR3 plus reference TRBV5-5 and TRBJ1-4, the full variable domain is DAGVTQSPTHLIKTRGQQVTLRCSPISGHKSVSWYQQVLGQGPQFIFQYYEKEERGRGNFPDRFSARQFPNYSSELNVNALLLGDSALYLCASSRGEEKLFFGSGTQLSVL.

The rearrangement uses TRBV4-3 and TRBJ2-1; 14 nucleotides match TRBD2. The CDR3 has 20 residues. V gave up 3 bases and J gave up 4 bases; unmatched junction bases: 14. Germline values: CDR1 LGHNA, CDR2 YSLEER. DNA for the CDR3: TGCGCCAGCAGCCAGGGTCGACTAGCGGGGGGGCCACATGTGTACAATGAGCAGTTCTTC. This codes for CASSQGRLAGGPHVYNEQFF.

J is TRBJ1-6 and V is TRBV6-1; 8 nucleotides agree with TRBD1. CDR1 and CDR2 (germline): MNHNS, SASEGT. V was clipped by 4 bases and J by 10 bases; unmatched bases: 6. This CDR3 spans 14 amino acids. The CDR3 bases are TGTGCCAGCAGTGTCACAGGGGGTCCATCACCCCTCCACTTT. Translated: CASSVTGGPSPLHF.

The rearrangement links TRBV10-3 to TRBJ2-5; D is possibly TRBD2 (7 bases). The germline V gene has CDR1 ENHRY and CDR2 SYGVKD. The length of the CDR3 is 16 residues. Trimming removed 6 bases at V and 5 bases at J, with 22 bases between. CDR3 residues: CAIRDPAGAAGETQYF. Written as DNA, the CDR3 is TGTGCCATCAGAGACCCGGCGGGGGCCGCCGGGGAGACCCAGTACTTC.

The V call is TRBV7-8, the J call TRBJ1-3; 8 bases agree with TRBD1. This CDR3 comprises 15 residues. CDR1 is SGHVS, CDR2 FQNEAQ, per germline. J was trimmed by 3 bases and V by 5 bases; bases with no gene match: 6. The CDR3 DNA sequence: TGTGCCAGCAGCAAGGACAGGGCGATTGGAAACACCATATATTTT. Amino acids: CASSKDRAIGNTIYF. The whole variable domain, filled in from reference TRBV7-8 and TRBJ1-3, reads GAGVSQSPRYKVAKRGQDVALRCDPISGHVSLFWYQQALGQGPEFLTYFQNEAQLDKSGLPSDRFFAERPEGSVSTLKIQRTQQEDSAVYLCASSKDRAIGNTIYFGEGSWLTVV.

This sequence joins TRBV6-5 and TRBJ2-3; the match to TRBD1 covers 11 bases. The V gene's germline CDR1 is MNHEY and CDR2 SVGAGI. V lost 8 bases and J lost 6; bases outside the gene matches: 7. The length of the CDR3 is 14 residues. CDR3 residues: CASARDRGSDTQYF. The CDR3 region has the DNA TGTGCCAGCGCGAGGGACAGGGGGAGTGATACGCAGTATTTT.

The rearrangement uses TRBV19 and TRBJ1-1; 8 bases map to TRBD1. In germline, CDR1 is LNHDA, CDR2 SQIVND (reference sequence). V shed 1 base and J 2 bases; nucleotides not matched to a gene: 3. This CDR3 contains 15 residues. The CDR3 is CASSIVGTGNTEAFF. CDR3 DNA: TGTGCCAGTAGTATAGTCGGGACAGGTAACACTGAAGCTTTCTTT.

The rearrangement links TRBV7-9 to TRBJ2-3, with D possibly TRBD1 on 6 matching bases. This CDR3 spans 16 amino acids. V was clipped by 1 base and J by 5 bases, with 16 bases between them. Germline lookup yields CDR1 SEHNR and CDR2 FQNEAQ (reference sequence). CDR3 region: CASSLGYRQAGDTQYF. CDR3 nucleotide sequence: TGTGCCAGCAGCTTAGGTTACCGACAGGCGGGAGATACGCAGTATTTT.

This chain connects TRBV10-3 to TRBJ2-7, with a tentative D call TRBD1 (6 bases). The CDR3 loop spans 15 amino acids. V dropped 3 bases and J dropped 6 bases, with 18 bases sitting between them. Germline CDR1 reads ENHRY; CDR2 reads SYGVKD. The DNA of the CDR3 is TGTGCCATCAGTGACCCGACAGGATCCCCATTCGAGCAGTACTTC. Protein product: CAISDPTGSPFEQYF.

The chain joins TRBV25-1 to TRBJ2-3; D remains ambiguous. Between the trimmed V and J ends, which lost 4 bases and 0 bases, there was a span of 14 bases. CDR3 length: 16 residues. The germline CDR1 and CDR2 sequences are MGHDK and SYGVNS. CDR3 sequence (DNA): TGTGCCAGCAGTGCCCTGCCGCGCGTAAGCACAGATACGCAGTATTTT. Residues: CASSALPRVSTDTQYF.

This chain joins TRBV29-1 and TRBJ1-1, with D tentatively TRBD1 (6 bases). The CDR3 has 17 residues. Looked up from germline, CDR1 is SQVTM and CDR2 is ANQGSEA. Deletions cut 6 bases from V and 0 bases from J, with 23 bases between. For the CDR3, the DNA is TGCAGCGTCGGGAGGGCAGGCAAAGGGGGAATGAACACTGAAGCTTTCTTT. Translating it yields CSVGRAGKGGMNTEAFF.

The chain employs TRBV28 and TRBJ1-6, with D possibly matching TRBD1 (6 bases). This CDR3 comprises 13 residues. Germline CDR1 is MDHEN and CDR2 is SYDVKM. The V gene lost 2 bases and the J gene lost 16 bases, with 15 bases spanning the gap. CDR3 sequence reads: CASSLGTKLALHF. CDR3 bases: TGTGCCAGCAGTTTAGGGACAAAATTAGCGCTCCACTTT.

This clone was detected only once. This sequence joins TRBV9 and TRBJ2-5; D is possibly TRBD1 (6 bases). This CDR3 spans 13 amino acids. Germline V CDR1 and CDR2: SGDLS, YYNGEE. Trimming took 3 bases from V and 2 from J, leaving 8 bases between them. The CDR3 region has the DNA TGTGCCAGCAGCGCAGGGGCTCAAGAGACCCAGTACTTC. Residues: CASSAGAQETQYF.

The chain links TRBV19 to TRBJ2-4, with D uncertain. Germline-derived CDR1 and CDR2 are LNHDA and SQIVND (reference sequence). Trimming removed 5 bases at V and 0 bases at J, with 11 bases between. The CDR3 is 15 amino acids. CDR3 coding DNA: TGTGCCAGTAGTGGCACTATCGGAGCCAAAAACATTCAGTACTTC. This translates into CASSGTIGAKNIQYF.

This chain links TRBV6-5 with TRBJ2-7; 9 bases align to TRBD1. The CDR3 loop spans 14 amino acids. CDR1 is MNHEY and CDR2 is SVGAGI in the germline V gene. The ends lost 9 bases at V and 6 bases at J; junction bases unmatched: 12. CDR3 protein: CARVTGGKRLEQYF. The DNA for the CDR3 is TGTGCCAGAGTGACAGGGGGAAAAAGGCTCGAGCAGTACTTC.

The chain has TRBV2 and TRBJ2-3; TRBD1 might be the D (6 bases). Germline V gives CDR1 SNHLY, CDR2 FYNNEI. Trimming removed 3 bases from V and 2 bases from J, with 18 bases in between. This CDR3 has 17 amino acids. The CDR3 protein is CASSDGFRGPLTDTQYF. The CDR3 nucleotides read TGTGCCAGCAGTGATGGCTTCAGGGGACCTCTCACAGATACGCAGTATTTT. Full variable domain (outside the CDR3, taken from reference TRBV2 and TRBJ2-3): EPEVTQTPSHQVTQMGQEVILRCVPISNHLYFYWYRQILGQKVEFLVSFYNNEISEKSEIFDDQFSVERPDGSNFTLKIRSTKLEDSAMYFCASSDGFRGPLTDTQYFGPGTRLTVL.

The chain joins TRBV27 to TRBJ2-7, with 9 bases lining up with TRBD1. The germline V gene has CDR1 MNHEY and CDR2 SMNVEV (reference sequence). The CDR3 consists of 15 residues. V shed 4 bases, J shed 3 bases, and the junction held 7 bases outside the gene matches. The CDR3 nucleotides are TGTGCCAGCAGTTCCATGGGACAGGGATTCTACGAGCAGTACTTC. Translated: CASSSMGQGFYEQYF.

The chain uses TRBV25-1 and TRBJ2-5; 11 bases match TRBD2. The CDR3 loop spans 16 amino acids. Trimming took 3 bases from V and 4 from J; bases not matched to a gene: 7. CDR1 and CDR2 from the germline V gene are MGHDK and SYGVNS. CDR3 nucleotide sequence: TGTGCCAGCAGTGAGGGTCTAGCGGGGGGTTTAGAGACCCAGTACTTC. Residues: CASSEGLAGGLETQYF.

This chain links TRBV5-4 with TRBJ2-7; 10 bases are shared with TRBD1. Germline CDR1 is SGHNT and CDR2 is YYREEE (reference sequence). The CDR3 runs to 15 residues. V gave up 3 bases and J gave up 4 bases; unmatched junction bases: 7. The CDR3 is CASSSVPGQGYEQYF. In DNA, the CDR3 is TGTGCCAGCAGCTCCGTTCCGGGACAGGGGTACGAGCAGTACTTC.

The rearrangement links TRBV6-1 to TRBJ1-5, with D maybe TRBD1 (6 bases). V lost 8 bases, J lost 2 bases, and 13 bases lay in between. The CDR3 is made up of 14 amino acids. In germline, CDR1 is MNHNS, CDR2 SASEGT. Written as DNA, the CDR3 is TGTGCCAGCGGACGGGCAGGGGGCAATCAGCCCCAGCATTTT. Translation gives CASGRAGGNQPQHF.

This rearrangement joins TRBV5-8 to TRBJ2-3; TRBD1 is a possible D gene (7 bases). CDR3 length equals 14 residues. V shed 3 bases and J shed 8 bases, with 16 bases lying between them. Germline lookup yields CDR1 SGHTS and CDR2 YDEGEE. The CDR3 spells CASSSEGARGTQYF. The CDR3 nucleotides are TGTGCCAGCAGCTCGGAGGGGGCGAGAGGTACGCAGTATTTT.

The V call is TRBV6-5, the J call TRBJ2-7, with D perhaps matching TRBD2 (7 bases). The CDR3 consists of 14 residues. From germline, CDR1 is MNHEY and CDR2 SVGAGI. With 4 bases removed from V and 2 bases from J, the gap between germline ends came to 12 bases. The CDR3 region is CASSWGGGPYEQYF. The DNA for the CDR3 is TGTGCCAGCAGTTGGGGCGGGGGCCCCTACGAGCAGTACTTC.

The table lists this clone with a count of one. V gene TRBV28 combines with J gene TRBJ2-7, with D possibly matching TRBD1 (7 bases). Trimming took 5 bases from V and 5 from J, leaving 25 bases between them. The CDR3 runs 17 residues. Germline CDR1 MDHEN, CDR2 SYDVKM. CDR3 nucleotide sequence: TGTGCCAGCAGTACCCACCCTTTACAGGGGAGGAGGGACGAGCAGTACTTC. Translating it yields CASSTHPLQGRRDEQYF. Looking up the rest from reference TRBV28 and TRBJ2-7 gives the full variable domain: DVKVTQSSRYLVKRTGEKVFLECVQDMDHENMFWYRQDPGLGLRLIYFSYDVKMKEKGDIPEGYSVSREKKERFSLILESASTNQTSMYLCASSTHPLQGRRDEQYFGPGTRLTVT.

The CDR3 loop reads CSVRTGIANTEAFF. The CDR3 nucleotides are TGCAGCGTTCGGACAGGGATCGCGAACACTGAAGCTTTCTTT. V usage is TRBV29-1 and J usage is TRBJ1-1, with TRBD1 identical over 8 bases. J gave up 1 base and V 5 bases, and 6 bases lay outside the gene matches. The CDR3 extends over 14 amino acids. Looked up from germline, CDR1 is SQVTM and CDR2 is ANQGSEA.

The chain combines TRBV28 with TRBJ2-2; TRBD1 matches at 8 bases. Germline V gives CDR1 MDHEN, CDR2 SYDVKM. Trimming took 0 bases from V and 3 from J; bases not matched to a gene: 3. The CDR3 totals 16 residues. In nucleotides, the CDR3 is TGTGCCAGCAGTTTATGGGGACAGGTAGACACCGGGGAGCTGTTTTTT. This encodes CASSLWGQVDTGELFF.

Only one count was recorded for this clone. This chain connects TRBV15 to TRBJ2-7; weak D call: TRBD1 (6 bases). The ends were cut back, 8 bases at V and 5 bases at J, with 16 bases in the middle. The CDR3 has 13 amino acids. Per the germline V gene, CDR1 is LNHNV and CDR2 is YYDKDF (reference sequence). The CDR3: CATAQGSPHEQYF. In DNA, the CDR3 is TGTGCCACCGCACAGGGAAGTCCCCACGAGCAGTACTTC.

This rearrangement joins TRBV27 to TRBJ2-3; weak D call: TRBD2 (5 bases). V lost 6 bases and J lost 3, with 10 bases in between. The CDR3 has 13 amino acids. From germline, CDR1 is MNHEY and CDR2 SMNVEV (reference sequence). CDR3 protein: CASRSGGTDTQYF. For the CDR3, the DNA is TGTGCCAGCAGATCCGGAGGTACAGATACGCAGTATTTT.